This T cell receptor (beta chain) came from a study of neurological immune-mediated disorders. The CDR3 is made up of 15 amino acids. CDR1 and CDR2 from the germline V gene are DFQATT and SNEGSKA (reference sequence). Trimming took 7 bases from V and 5 from J, leaving 22 bases between them. In its sample, this clonotype was seen many times. Its target is unknown. TCRdb ran MiXCR on the 5' RACE reads and lists one entry per CDR3 protein. The repertoire holds approximately 82,000 distinct CDR3 sequences, 2% to 3% seen once, with roughly 1.2% in the top ten. The study's findings and limits: The expanded clones of different subjects shared no CDR3 amino acid sequences (suggesting private repertoires in all groups). No clinical or MRI feature was associated with the multiple sclerosis repertoire cluster. Levels of TCR clonal expansion peaked in HTLV-1-associated myelopathy and reached their lowest in multiple sclerosis, under those of healthy controls.

The clonotype comes from a woman aged 30 to 39 with multiple sclerosis. The V call is TRBV20-1, the J call TRBJ2-3; tentatively, D is TRBD1 or TRBD2 (5 bases each). The sequencing input was PBMCs. CDR3 region: CSVRFRDGVQDTQYF. The CDR3 DNA is TGCAGTGTTCGTTTCCGGGACGGGGTTCAAGATACGCAGTATTTT.